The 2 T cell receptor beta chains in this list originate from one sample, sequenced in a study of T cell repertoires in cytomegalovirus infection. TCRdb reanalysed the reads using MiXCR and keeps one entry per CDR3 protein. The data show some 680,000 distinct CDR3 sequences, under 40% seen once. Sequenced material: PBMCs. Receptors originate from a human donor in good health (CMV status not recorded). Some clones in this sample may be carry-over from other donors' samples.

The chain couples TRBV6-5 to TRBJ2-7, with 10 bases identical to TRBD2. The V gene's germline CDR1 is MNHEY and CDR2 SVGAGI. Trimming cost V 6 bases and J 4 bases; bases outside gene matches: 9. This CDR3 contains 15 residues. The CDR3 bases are TGTGCCAGCAGACCTAAGCGGGAGGGCCGGTACGAGCAGTACTTC. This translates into CASRPKREGRYEQYF.

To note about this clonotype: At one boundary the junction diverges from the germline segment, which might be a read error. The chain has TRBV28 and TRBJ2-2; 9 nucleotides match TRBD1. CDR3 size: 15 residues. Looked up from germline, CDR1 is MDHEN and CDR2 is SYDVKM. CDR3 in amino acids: CASRPGQGPTGELFF. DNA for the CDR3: TGTGCGAGCAGACCGGGACAGGGTCCAACCGGGGAGCTGTTTTTT.